This T cell receptor beta chain was identified in a study of CXCR3-negative and CXCR3-positive naive CD8 T cells. With respect to this clonotype: Its antigen is undetermined.

CDR3 length equals 16 residues. The germline gives CDR1 MNHEY, CDR2 SVGEGT. Those CD8+ T cells considered naive were CD45RO-CCR7+CD27+CD95-. General study results and limits: Much lower diversity was found in memory CD8+ cells, while both naive subsets had comparably high diversity.

UMI-tagged TRB cDNA libraries were built via 5' RACE. From its re-call of the 5' RACE reads, TCRdb lists each CDR3 protein once, without DNA. This table lists tens of thousands of distinct CDR3 sequences. This sequence originates from a human donor in good health. Some clones in this sample may be carry-over from other donors' samples. Material: naive CXCR3- CD8+ T cells from blood. The subset is: CD45RO-CCR7+CD27+CD95- naive CD8+ T cells lacking CXCR3 (TNR3-). V gene TRBV6-2 or TRBV6-3 combines with J gene TRBJ1-1. This CDR3 is CASSYSNRVMNTEAFF.